The 16 T cell receptor beta chains below all came from one sample that was sequenced in a study of T cells in Graves' hyperthyroidism and ophthalmopathy. Template material for amplifying TCR beta CDR3 regions consisted of RNA transcripts. First-round RT-PCR with HTBI primers amplified the TCR CDR3 region. One entry per CDR3 protein results from TCRdb running MiXCR on the multiplex PCR reads. The table lists 460,000 or so distinct CDR3 sequences, 13% to 15% of them singletons. Sequencing was done on a sample of blood. These receptors were taken from a woman aged 18-29 years with Graves' hyperthyroidism.

This clonotype was found many times. The chain links TRBV28 to TRBJ1-1; possible D gene TRBD1, 6 bases. CDR1 is MDHEN, CDR2 SYDVKM, per germline. The CDR3 runs to 15 residues. Trimming took off 8 bases at V and 0 bases at J, with 16 bases between the two ends. CDR3 sequence (DNA): TGTGCCAGCCTGGTGCTGGGACACCTGAACACTGAAGCTTTCTTT. Its protein is CASLVLGHLNTEAFF.

This clonotype came up many times. CDR3 bases: TGTGCTAGTGGTTTGGGTCCCCTAGCGAACACCGGGGAGCTGTTTTTT. It yields the protein CASGLGPLANTGELFF. The chain uses TRBV12-5 and TRBJ2-2; D unresolved. The germline gives CDR1 LGHNT, CDR2 FRNRAP. The length of the CDR3 is 16 residues. V lost 1 base to trimming and J lost 0 bases, with 9 bases between them.

This clonotype has a count of ten or more. V gene TRBV6-1 combines with J gene TRBJ1-1; TRBD1 matches 11 bases. V was pared by 6 bases and J by 4 bases, with 4 bases of the junction left unmatched. CDR3 length: 14 residues. The germline gives CDR1 MNHNS, CDR2 SASEGT. The CDR3 region has the DNA TGTGCCAGCAGAACCGGGACAGGGGGCACTGAAGCTTTCTTT. As protein: CASRTGTGGTEAFF.

Many counts were recorded for this clonotype. J is TRBJ2-7 and V is TRBV20-1; weak D call: TRBD1 (5 bases). Germline CDR1 DFQATT, CDR2 SNEGSKA (reference sequence). V gave up 0 bases and J gave up 6 bases, with 12 bases separating them. This CDR3 is 13 amino acids long. The CDR3 region is CSAREGQSLEQYV. CDR3 DNA: TGCAGTGCTAGAGAAGGACAATCCCTCGAGCAGTACGTC.

This clonotype was detected many times. This chain links TRBV11-3 with TRBJ2-1; D uncertain. V shed 9 bases and J shed 2 bases, with 23 bases lying between them. The V gene's germline CDR1 is SGHNT and CDR2 YENEEA. The CDR3 extends over 17 amino acids. CDR3 nucleotides: TGTGCCAGTGAGCTCCGTACTGAGAACAGACCCTACAATGAGCAGTTCTTC. Residues: CASELRTENRPYNEQFF.

The sample holds many counts of this clonotype. V gene TRBV19 combines with J gene TRBJ2-7; the D gene is possibly TRBD1 (6 bases). The CDR3 runs 15 residues. V gave up 6 bases and J gave up 4 bases, with 19 bases separating them. CDR1 LNHDA and CDR2 SQIVND come from the germline V gene (reference sequence). The CDR3 nucleotides read TGTGCCAGTAGAGAGGCCGGGACAAGCGGATACGAGCAGTACTTC. Its translation: CASREAGTSGYEQYF.

In its sample, this clonotype was seen many times. The J gene is TRBJ2-1, the V gene TRBV3-1; D is undetermined. The CDR3 length is 14 residues. CDR1 and CDR2 from the germline V gene are LGHDT and YNNKEL (reference sequence). Trimming cost V 2 bases and J 4 bases, with 9 bases left between them. The CDR3 nucleotides read TGTGCCAGCAGCCAACTGGTTGGGTACAATGAGCAGTTCTTC. This encodes CASSQLVGYNEQFF.

The rearrangement joins TRBV5-1 to TRBJ2-3; 12 bases match TRBD2. The CDR3 has 18 amino acids. CDR1 is SGHRS and CDR2 is YFSETQ in the germline V gene. With 0 bases clipped from V and 0 bases from J, the junction kept 5 bases outside the gene matches. CDR3 loop: CASSLGLLAGGSTDTQYF. The CDR3 nucleotides are TGCGCCAGCAGCTTGGGATTACTAGCGGGAGGAAGCACAGATACGCAGTATTTT. The whole variable domain, filled in from reference TRBV5-1 and TRBJ2-3, reads KAGVTQTPRYLIKTRGQQVTLSCSPISGHRSVSWYQQTPGQGLQFLFEYFSETQRNKGNFPGRFSGRQFSNSRSEMNVSTLELGDSALYLCASSLGLLAGGSTDTQYFGPGTRLTVL.

Ten or more counts support this clonotype. The rearrangement joins TRBV6-1 to TRBJ1-4, with a weak D call TRBD1 (6 bases). V lost 10 bases and J 0 bases, leaving 9 bases between the germline ends. Germline V CDR1 and CDR2: MNHNS, SASEGT. The CDR3 has 13 residues. The CDR3 DNA follows: TGTGCCACTACAGGGTCAACTAATGAAAAACTGTTTTTT. It is translated as CATTGSTNEKLFF.

The V and J genes are TRBV5-6 and TRBJ1-4; 7 bases are shared with TRBD1. Germline V lookup: CDR1 SGHDT, CDR2 YYEEEE. This CDR3 has 14 amino acids. With 3 bases clipped from V and 6 bases from J, the junction kept 5 bases outside the gene matches. The CDR3 DNA follows: TGTGCCAGCAGCTCACAGGGGCTTGATGAAAAACTGTTTTTT. This translates into CASSSQGLDEKLFF. The whole variable domain, remainder taken from reference TRBV5-6 and TRBJ1-4, is DAGVTQSPTHLIKTRGQQVTLRCSPKSGHDTVSWYQQALGQGPQFIFQYYEEEERQRGNFPDRFSGHQFPNYSSELNVNALLLGDSALYLCASSSQGLDEKLFFGSGTQLSVL.

This clonotype was found a few times. One junction end disagrees with the germline gene, perhaps due to a read error. The chain carries TRBV19 and TRBJ1-5; a possible D gene is TRBD1 (6 bases). Germline V CDR1 and CDR2: LNHDA, SQIVND (reference sequence). The CDR3 totals 15 residues. CDR3 nucleotide sequence: TGTGCCAGTAGTCCCGGACAGTATAGCAATCGGCCCCAGCATTTT. The encoded protein is CASSPGQYSNRPQHF.

This clonotype was seen ten or more times. The V call is TRBV6-1, the J call TRBJ1-3; D ambiguous. Trimming pared 5 bases from V and 0 bases from J, leaving 11 bases between. The CDR3 is made up of 15 amino acids. Germline V gives CDR1 MNHNS, CDR2 SASEGT. The CDR3 DNA reads as TGTGCCAGCAGTTCACTTAGGGACTCTGGAAACACCATATATTTT. Protein product: CASSSLRDSGNTIYF.

This clonotype was seen many times. The chain recombines TRBV5-6 with TRBJ2-3; no firm D call. The germline V gene has CDR1 SGHDT and CDR2 YYEEEE. The CDR3 totals 18 residues. V was clipped by 4 bases and J by 1 base, with 22 bases between them. CDR3 loop: CASSGLEVHRGGTDTQYF. The CDR3 coding sequence is TGTGCCAGCAGCGGGCTAGAGGTGCACCGAGGTGGCACAGATACGCAGTATTTT.

This clonotype was recorded many times. V usage is TRBV29-1 and J usage is TRBJ1-4; D possibly corresponds to TRBD1 (5 bases). CDR3 length: 18 amino acids. Trimming left V 2 bases short and J 0 bases short, with 19 bases between. From germline, CDR1 is SQVTM and CDR2 ANQGSEA. This CDR3 reads CSVELGTSGGPTNEKLFF. CDR3 sequence (DNA): TGCAGCGTTGAATTGGGGACCTCCGGGGGTCCAACTAATGAAAAACTGTTTTTT.

The rearrangement links TRBV6-5 to TRBJ2-1; 12 positions match TRBD2. From germline, CDR1 is MNHEY and CDR2 SVGAGI. The CDR3 loop spans 15 amino acids. V lost 4 bases, J lost 10 bases, and 8 bases stayed unmatched. The CDR3 DNA reads as TGTGCCAGCAGTTTCCTAGCGGGAGGGCTAGGGGAGCAGTTCTTC. Amino acid sequence: CASSFLAGGLGEQFF.

J is TRBJ2-2 and V is TRBV20-1; D might be TRBD2 (7 bases). Germline assignment: CDR1 DFQATT and CDR2 SNEGSKA (reference sequence). Trimming cost V 3 bases and J 0 bases, with 11 bases left between them. This CDR3 region has 15 residues. CDR3 nucleotides: TGCAGTGCTAGGGCGGGGGCCACGAACACCGGGGAGCTGTTTTTT. Protein product: CSARAGATNTGELFF.